These 6 T cell receptor beta chains came from one sample sequenced in a study of blood T cell repertoires in COVID-19. Here immunoSEQ multiplex PCR was the method, and the copy in TCRdb shows in-frame clones only, minus some. The sample includes approximately 230,000 clones, around nine tenths of them seen just once. The sequenced material came from peripheral blood. These receptors were obtained from a man older than 75 with acute or convalescent COVID-19.

V usage is TRBV7-2 and J usage is TRBJ1-1; weak D call: TRBD1 (6 bases). Germline V lookup: CDR1 SGHTA, CDR2 FQGNSA. This CDR3 has 15 residues. Trimming pared 5 bases from V and 1 base from J, leaving 14 bases between. CDR3: CASSPFLGANTEAFF. The CDR3 nucleotides read TGTGCCAGCAGCCCTTTTTTGGGGGCGAACACTGAAGCTTTCTTT.

J is TRBJ1-2 and V is TRBV29-1; possible D gene TRBD1, 6 bases. The germline CDR1 and CDR2 sequences are SQVTM and ANQGSEA. With 1 base removed from V and 4 bases from J, the gap between germline ends came to 13 bases. This CDR3 is 14 amino acids long. CDR3 amino acids: CSVEGGQKAYGYTF. As DNA, the CDR3 is TGCAGCGTTGAAGGAGGACAGAAAGCCTATGGCTACACCTTC.

The chain employs TRBV9 and TRBJ2-7, with a weak D call TRBD2 (5 bases). Trimming cost V 0 bases and J 4 bases, with 11 bases left between them. The CDR3 loop spans 14 amino acids. Germline-derived CDR1 and CDR2 are SGDLS and YYNGEE. CDR3 sequence reads: CASSVAPGMYEQYF. The CDR3 DNA reads TGTGCCAGCAGCGTAGCTCCGGGAATGTACGAGCAGTACTTC.

The V call is TRBV3-1 (or the pseudogene TRBV3-2), the J call TRBJ1-1, with 7 bases fitting TRBD1. The V and J ends lost 2 bases and 9 bases, in that order; junction bases with no gene match: 9. CDR1 is LGHDT and CDR2 is YNNKEL in the germline V gene (reference sequence). The CDR3 is 14 residues long. CDR3 amino acids: CASSQSGQGEKAFF. Written as DNA, the CDR3 is TGTGCCAGCAGCCAATCTGGTCAGGGGGAAAAAGCTTTCTTT.

This clone appeared once. V gene TRBV6-6 combines with J gene TRBJ1-2; a possible D gene is TRBD1 (5 bases). Per the germline V gene, CDR1 is MNHNY and CDR2 is SVGAGI (reference sequence). This CDR3 spans 15 amino acids. V shed 2 bases and J shed 2 bases, with 12 bases lying between them. CDR3 sequence: CASSYPGLSNYGYTF. In DNA form, the CDR3 reads TGTGCCAGCAGTTACCCGGGACTCTCCAACTATGGCTACACCTTC.

The V call is TRBV5-5, the J call TRBJ1-4; D ambiguous. The CDR3 contains 13 residues. Per the germline V gene, CDR1 is SGHKS and CDR2 is YYEKEE (reference sequence). Trimming pared 6 bases from V and 8 bases from J, leaving 14 bases between. The CDR3 loop is CASNHDYREKLFF. DNA of the CDR3: TGTGCCAGCAACCACGATTATCGGGAAAAACTGTTTTTT.